This T cell receptor beta chain originates from a study of blood T cells in healthy people across ages. CDR3 length: 13 residues. CDR1 and CDR2 from the germline V gene are LGHDT and YNNKEL (reference sequence). The V gene lost 4 bases and the J gene lost 7 bases, with 13 bases spanning the gap. The second PCR ran about 6 to 11 cycles with a sample-barcoded 5' primer and J-beta primers. TCRdb ran MiXCR on the 5' RACE reads and lists one entry per CDR3 protein. The data show roughly 680,000 distinct CDR3 sequences, more than 45% seen once. This receptor was obtained from a woman aged 80 or over in good health. The sequenced sample was blood. The chain combines TRBV3-1 with TRBJ1-1; D remains unclear. This CDR3 reads CASSPPTRGEAFF. In DNA form, the CDR3 reads TGTGCCAGCAGCCCGCCGACCCGGGGTGAAGCTTTCTTT.